This TCR beta chain was observed in a study of blood T cell repertoires in COVID-19 (dated by TCRdb to between 2020 and 2021). With regard to the full study: The collaborator samples originated in the United States, Italy and Spain and spanned the acute and convalescent phases of COVID-19. The material from the prospective study consisted of cDNA or gDNA derived from T cells, B-cell-depleted T cells, or PBMCs. The dataset comprised deeply sampled blood TCRbeta repertoires from subjects exposed to, actively infected with, or recovered from COVID-19. The repertoires were made available in a free public database intended to serve as a resource for research on the immune response to SARS-CoV-2. The samples were drawn from two sources: the first 160 participants of the ongoing ImmuneRACE study, and 1,000 to 1,500 subjects contributed by 6 global collaborators. Nearly every sample came with metadata listing a de-identified subject ID, COVID-19 status, age in years and sex. Where HLA class I and class II types were available, the types were taken from metadata supplied by the sample provider, not from assay-based typing. What the authors observed across the whole study: The quantity of clinical and demographic metadata differed by source and by participant and was supplied without curation.

At one collaborating source in Seattle, patients were enrolled during active infection and were followed longitudinally through the course of disease. Collaborating institutions collected whole blood in K2EDTA tubes following their own protocols. Collaborator samples were shipped for TCRbeta analysis as frozen whole blood, isolated PBMCs, or DNA extracted from either sample type. Of note for this clone: Its antigen remains undetermined. The sample holds no much larger clone one base away, and base qualities are not on file.

The immunoSEQ Assay, a bias-controlled multiplex PCR, was used to amplify TCRbeta CDR3 regions from genomic DNA. On the authors' methods: Within the assay, amplification of reference gene primers was used to estimate how many nucleated cells each sample contained. Sequence reads were collapsed and filtered to measure the absolute abundance of every unique TCRbeta CDR3 rearrangement. For each sample, productive Simpson clonality was calculated as the square root of Simpson's diversity index over productive rearrangements. TCRdb obtained this table from immuneACCESS and retained in-frame rearrangements with V and J assigned. These tables miss some clones; where compared with another copy, unresolved V genes account for less than half of the shortfall, and the remainder is unexplained. V, J and clone size are taken as reported in that table, and D and trimming were inferred from the DNA itself. The sample records a few hundred thousand clones, about four fifths of which are singletons. The ten largest clonotypes hold approximately 14% of the sample.

The specimen was peripheral blood. The receptor comes from an older person with COVID-19, enrolled during active disease.

The base sequence is TGTGCCAGCAGCTTTTCTTACGACAGGGGGGGCCCTGAAGCTTTCTTT. This codes for CASSFSYDRGGPEAFF. The chain links TRBV7-9 with TRBJ1-1, with TRBD1 matching 9 junction bases. Reading from cysteine to phenylalanine, the CDR3 counts 16 amino acids. Just CDR3 DNA is preserved here, 48 bases in frame from base 1. The germline V gene (reference sequence) provides CDR1 SEHNR and CDR2 FQNEAQ. V loses 3 bases at its end and J loses 6 bases; junction bases beyond the gene matches: 11.